The rows below give T cell receptor beta chains drawn from one sample of a study of T cell clusters in autoimmune cytopenias. TCRdb re-analyzed the multiplex PCR reads; it lists each CDR3 protein once, without DNA. The sample table includes 14,000 to 15,000 distinct CDR3 sequences. These data are also associated with another study on T cell repertoires in aging, cancer and after chemotherapy.

Material: peripheral blood. Receptor source: a human donor in good health. Both conserved end residues are part of each CDR3. Expanded clones get a size class; other rows say once, few or many, or leave the size out.

cdr3_length,j_call,v_call,clone_size,cdr3_aa
14,TRBJ2-2,TRBV30,medium-sized,CAWRNLPNTGELFF
12,TRBJ2-7,TRBV30,NA,CAWSVGNSRQYF
15,TRBJ2-2,TRBV13,NA,CASSLGQGYTGELFF
15,TRBJ2-7,TRBV18,NA,CASSPKTGSSYEQYF
14,TRBJ2-2,TRBV10-1,NA,CASSESAEAGELFF
14,TRBJ2-1,TRBV6-4,NA,CASWGSGSPREQFF
18,TRBJ2-2,TRBV19,medium-sized,CASSIDLAGGPDTGELFF
17,TRBJ1-4,TRBV18,NA,CASSPRGLAGGTEKLFF
13,TRBJ2-7,TRBV6-2/TRBV6-3,NA,CASRASGGYEQYF
12,TRBJ2-7,TRBV29-1,medium-sized,CSVQKGGGEQYF
20,TRBJ2-5,TRBV30,NA,CAWSPKRTSGRGGYQETQYF
16,TRBJ2-3,TRBV27,NA,CASRPLAGGRGDTQYF
13,TRBJ2-1,TRBV27,NA,CASSPTLAYEQFF
13,TRBJ2-3,TRBV27,NA,CASSRVAADTQYF
13,TRBJ1-1,TRBV19,NA,CASSETWVTEAFF
12,TRBJ1-2,TRBV11-3,medium-sized,CASSPPTGTKTF
17,TRBJ2-6,TRBV27,NA,CASSRGDSHSGANVLTF
15,TRBJ1-1,TRBV19,NA,CASSMAPHRGTEAFF
14,TRBJ1-5,TRBV15,NA,CATSMRRTNQPQHF
16,TRBJ2-5,TRBV7-6,NA,CASSSFGTGYQETQYF
14,TRBJ2-7,TRBV18,NA,CASSPGEPPYEQYF
13,TRBJ2-3,TRBV19,medium-sized,CASRGGWSDTQYF
15,TRBJ2-1,TRBV6-5,NA,CASTDRQGIYNEQFF
13,TRBJ2-1,TRBV19,NA,CASSIVGKGEQFF
15,TRBJ2-5,TRBV6-1,NA,CASSASDIGGETQYF
13,TRBJ1-1,TRBV19,NA,CASGISEGAEAFF
15,TRBJ2-1,TRBV6-5,NA,CASSNDRGHYNEQFF
16,TRBJ2-1,TRBV19,NA,CASSVPLAGAYNEQFF
15,TRBJ2-7,TRBV27,NA,CASSLTSGISDEQYF
12,TRBJ2-2,TRBV6-6,NA,CASSYSGGELFF
15,TRBJ1-1,TRBV15,NA,CATSRDTGTWTEAFF
13,TRBJ1-1,TRBV15,NA,CATSTGQVGEAFF
13,TRBJ1-2,TRBV27,NA,CASSRGLNGGYTF
13,TRBJ1-4,TRBV30,NA,CASTSGRREKLFF
14,TRBJ2-5,TRBV19,medium-sized,CASSIGGGQETQYF
15,TRBJ2-7,TRBV12-3/TRBV12-4,NA,CASSLVSSGSKGQYF
16,TRBJ2-7,TRBV15,NA,CATSRDVGQEPLEQYF
12,TRBJ1-1,TRBV7-9,NA,CAGRQGNAEAFF
16,TRBJ1-1,TRBV18,NA,CASSPTTGGVQTEAFF
14,TRBJ1-2,TRBV27,NA,CASSWDRANYGYTF
16,TRBJ2-2,TRBV11-3,NA,CASSLGLAGGTGELFF